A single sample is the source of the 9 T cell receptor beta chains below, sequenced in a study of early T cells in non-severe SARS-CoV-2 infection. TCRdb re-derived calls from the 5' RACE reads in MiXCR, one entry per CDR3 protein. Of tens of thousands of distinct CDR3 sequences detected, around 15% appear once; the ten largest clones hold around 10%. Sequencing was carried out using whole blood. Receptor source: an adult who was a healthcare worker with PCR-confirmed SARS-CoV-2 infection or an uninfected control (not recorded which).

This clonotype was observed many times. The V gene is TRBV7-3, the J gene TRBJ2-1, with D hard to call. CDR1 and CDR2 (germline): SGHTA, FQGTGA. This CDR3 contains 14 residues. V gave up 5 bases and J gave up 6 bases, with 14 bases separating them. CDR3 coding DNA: TGTGCCAGCAGCCCGGACCCGTGGGGCAATGAGCAGTTCTTC. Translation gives CASSPDPWGNEQFF.

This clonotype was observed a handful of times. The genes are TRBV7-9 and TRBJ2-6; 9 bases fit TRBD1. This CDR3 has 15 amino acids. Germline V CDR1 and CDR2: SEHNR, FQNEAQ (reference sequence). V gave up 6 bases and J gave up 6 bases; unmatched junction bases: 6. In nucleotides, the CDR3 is TGTGCCAGCAGGCTAACAGGGGGCGCGGCCAACGTCCTGACTTTC. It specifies CASRLTGGAANVLTF.

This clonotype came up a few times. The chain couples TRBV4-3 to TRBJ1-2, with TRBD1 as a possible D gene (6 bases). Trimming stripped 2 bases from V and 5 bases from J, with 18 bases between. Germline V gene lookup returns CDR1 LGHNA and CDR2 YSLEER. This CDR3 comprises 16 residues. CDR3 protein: CASSQIFRDIQYGYTF. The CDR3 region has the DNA TGCGCCAGCAGCCAAATATTCCGGGACATACAATATGGCTACACCTTC.

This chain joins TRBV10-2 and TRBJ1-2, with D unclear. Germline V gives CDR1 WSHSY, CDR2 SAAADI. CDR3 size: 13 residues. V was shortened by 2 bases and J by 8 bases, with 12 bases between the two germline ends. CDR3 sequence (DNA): TGCGCCAGCAGTGAGGGGCCGACGAGAGGCTACACCTTC. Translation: CASSEGPTRGYTF.

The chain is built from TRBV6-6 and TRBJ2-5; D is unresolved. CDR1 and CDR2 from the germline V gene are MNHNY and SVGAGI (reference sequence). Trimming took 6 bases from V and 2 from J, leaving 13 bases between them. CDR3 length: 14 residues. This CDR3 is CASSPGLTQETQYF. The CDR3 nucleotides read TGTGCCAGCAGCCCTGGGCTAACACAAGAGACCCAGTACTTC.

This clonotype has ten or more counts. The CDR3 DNA follows: TGTGCCAGCCACAAAATACAGGGAGTTGATGGCTACACCTTC. It translates to CASHKIQGVDGYTF. The V call is TRBV5-6, the J call TRBJ1-2; the D gene is possibly TRBD1 (6 bases). CDR1 is SGHDT, CDR2 YYEEEE, per germline. The CDR3 sequence is 14 residues long. V lost 7 bases to trimming and J lost 6 bases, with 19 bases between them.

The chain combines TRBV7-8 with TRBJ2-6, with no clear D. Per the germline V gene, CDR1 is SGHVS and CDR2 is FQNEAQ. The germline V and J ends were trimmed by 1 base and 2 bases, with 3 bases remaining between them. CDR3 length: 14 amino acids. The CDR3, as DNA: TGTGCCAGCAGCTTAGGGACTGGGGCCAACGTCCTGACTTTC. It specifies CASSLGTGANVLTF.

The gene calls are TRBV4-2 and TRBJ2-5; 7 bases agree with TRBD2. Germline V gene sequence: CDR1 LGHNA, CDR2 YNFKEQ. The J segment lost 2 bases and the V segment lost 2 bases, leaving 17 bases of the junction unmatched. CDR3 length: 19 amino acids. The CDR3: CASSQKWSGAGGGQETQYF. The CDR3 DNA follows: TGTGCCAGCAGCCAAAAATGGTCTGGGGCTGGGGGAGGGCAAGAGACCCAGTACTTC.

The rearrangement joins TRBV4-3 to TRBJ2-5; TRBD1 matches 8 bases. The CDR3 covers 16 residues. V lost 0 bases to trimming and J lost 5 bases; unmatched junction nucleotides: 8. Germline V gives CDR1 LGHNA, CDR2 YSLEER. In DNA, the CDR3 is TGCGCCAGCAGCCAAGATCGCCAGGGGGCATCTGAGACCCAGTACTTC. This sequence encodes CASSQDRQGASETQYF.